The sequence of this TCR beta chain was determined in a study of T cells after yellow fever vaccination. Per germline, CDR1 LGHDT and CDR2 YNNKEL (reference sequence). The ends were cut back, 5 bases at V and 0 bases at J, with 10 bases in the middle. The CDR3 totals 14 residues. This clonotype was detected many times. TCRdb re-called the 5' RACE reads with MiXCR, one entry per CDR3 protein. The sample has some 320,000 distinct CDR3 sequences; roughly 8.7% are singletons. The source material was PBMCs, sampled on the day of the first yellow fever vaccination. The source of this sequence is a man between 18 and 29 years old who received the YFV17D yellow fever vaccine. The V gene is TRBV3-1, the J gene TRBJ2-5; D gene unclear. The CDR3 region has the DNA TGTGCCAGCAGCTACCGCCGGGACCAAGAGACCCAGTACTTC. This gives the protein CASSYRRDQETQYF.